Listed here is a single T cell receptor beta chain. Its antigen remains unidentified. Base qualities are missing; no much larger clone stands one base away. Library preparation was by the immunoSEQ multiplex PCR assay. TCRdb's version of the immuneACCESS table is confined to in-frame rearrangements and falls short of the full clone set. An unresolved V gene accounts for under half of the shortfall where checked; the remainder is of unknown origin. The sample table lists roughly 100,000 clones, around 80% of them with a count of one. The ten most abundant clones make up roughly 24% of the sample. The germline V gene encodes CDR1 MGHRA and CDR2 YSYEKL. The CDR3 numbers 16 residues from cysteine through phenylalanine. The CDR3 DNA has 48 bases and is translated from base 1. V gives up 4 bases and J gives up 3 bases, and the segment between their germline ends measures 13 bases. This record comes from a study of radiotherapy plus CTLA-4 blockade in lung cancer (dated by TCRdb to between 2017 and 2018). About the investigation overall: Among enrolled patients, 18% had an objective response and roughly 31% reached disease control.

The study at large found these results: After treatment with radiotherapy and ipilimumab, TCR clones that came from tumors expanded in the peripheral blood. Early dynamic changes in blood T cell clones, together with increased serum interferon-beta after radiation, were reported as the strongest predictors of response.

The study tested focal radiation therapy combined with CTLA-4 blockade (ipilimumab) in patients with chemo-refractory metastatic non-small-cell lung cancer. The receptor was isolated from a human donor with non-small cell lung cancer that progressed on radiotherapy plus ipilimumab. The sequencing here drew on peripheral blood, taken from a patient treated with radiotherapy plus ipilimumab. The chain is encoded by TRBV4-1 joined to TRBJ2-6; the D gene lacks a confident call. In nucleotides, the sequence is TGCGCCAGCAGCCCCGCGCCGCGCGGTGGGGCCAACGTCCTGACTTTC. This gives the protein CASSPAPRGGANVLTF.